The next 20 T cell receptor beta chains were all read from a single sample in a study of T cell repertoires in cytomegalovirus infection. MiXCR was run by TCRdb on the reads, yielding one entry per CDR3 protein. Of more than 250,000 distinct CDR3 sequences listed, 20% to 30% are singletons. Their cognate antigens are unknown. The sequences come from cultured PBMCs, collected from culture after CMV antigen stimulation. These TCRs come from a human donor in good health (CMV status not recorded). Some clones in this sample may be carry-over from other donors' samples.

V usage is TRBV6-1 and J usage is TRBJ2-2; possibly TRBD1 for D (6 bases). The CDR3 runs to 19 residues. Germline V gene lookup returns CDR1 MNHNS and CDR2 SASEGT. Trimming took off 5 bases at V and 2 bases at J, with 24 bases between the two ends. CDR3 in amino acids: CASSSTGRGTKTNTGELFF. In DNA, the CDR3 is TGTGCCAGCAGTTCCACCGGCAGGGGAACTAAGACTAACACCGGGGAGCTGTTTTTT.

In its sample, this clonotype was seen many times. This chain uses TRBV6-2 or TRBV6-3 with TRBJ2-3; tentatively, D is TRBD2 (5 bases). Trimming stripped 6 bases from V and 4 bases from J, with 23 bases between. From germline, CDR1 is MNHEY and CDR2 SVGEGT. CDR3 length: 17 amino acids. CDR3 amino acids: CASRMFPGTFFADTQYF. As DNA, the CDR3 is TGTGCCAGCAGAATGTTCCCGGGAACCTTTTTCGCAGATACGCAGTATTTT.

CDR3 sequence reads: CASSQGASASTMNTEAFF. The DNA of the CDR3 is TGCGCCAGCAGCCAAGGTGCATCGGCGTCAACTATGAACACTGAAGCTTTCTTT. The chain links TRBV4-3 to TRBJ1-1; D call uncertain. With 1 base removed from V and 0 bases from J, the gap between germline ends came to 18 bases. CDR3 length: 18 amino acids. Germline V lookup: CDR1 LGHNA, CDR2 YSLEER.

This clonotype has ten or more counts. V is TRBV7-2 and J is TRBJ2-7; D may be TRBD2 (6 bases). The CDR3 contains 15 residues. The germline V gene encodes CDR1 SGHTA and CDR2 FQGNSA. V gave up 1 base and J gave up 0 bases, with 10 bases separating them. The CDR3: CASSLDGDSSYEQYV. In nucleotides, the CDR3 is TGTGCCAGCAGCTTAGACGGGGACTCCTCCTACGAGCAGTACGTC.

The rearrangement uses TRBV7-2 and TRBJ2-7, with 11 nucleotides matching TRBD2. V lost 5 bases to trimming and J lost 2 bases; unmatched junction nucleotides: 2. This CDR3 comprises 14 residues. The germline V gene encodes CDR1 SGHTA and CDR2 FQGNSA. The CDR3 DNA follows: TGTGCCAGCAGCCCGACTAGCGGGGCCTACGAGCAGTACTTC. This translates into CASSPTSGAYEQYF.

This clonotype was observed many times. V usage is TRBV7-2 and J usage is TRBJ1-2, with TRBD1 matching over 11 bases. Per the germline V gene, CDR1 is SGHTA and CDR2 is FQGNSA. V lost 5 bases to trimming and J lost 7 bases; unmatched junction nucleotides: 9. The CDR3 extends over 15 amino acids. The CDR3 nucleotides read TGTGCCAGCAGCGCACAATGGACAGGGGGCAGTGGCTACACCTTC. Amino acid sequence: CASSAQWTGGSGYTF. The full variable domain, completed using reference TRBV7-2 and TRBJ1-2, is GAGVSQSPSNKVTEKGKDVELRCDPISGHTALYWYRQSLGQGLEFLIYFQGNSAPDKSGLPSDRFSAERTGGSVSTLTIQRTQQEDSAVYLCASSAQWTGGSGYTFGSGTRLTVV.

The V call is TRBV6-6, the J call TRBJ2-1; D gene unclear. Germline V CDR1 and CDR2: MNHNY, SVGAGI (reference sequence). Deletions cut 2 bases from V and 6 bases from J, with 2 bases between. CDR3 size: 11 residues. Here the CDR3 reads CASSYANEQFF. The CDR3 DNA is TGTGCCAGCAGTTACGCCAATGAGCAGTTCTTC.

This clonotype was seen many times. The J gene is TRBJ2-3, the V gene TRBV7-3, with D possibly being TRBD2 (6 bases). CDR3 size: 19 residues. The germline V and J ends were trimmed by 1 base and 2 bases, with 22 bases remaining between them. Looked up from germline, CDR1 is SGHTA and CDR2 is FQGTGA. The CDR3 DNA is TGTGCCAGCAGCTTAATGGGTTCTCCTAGCGACGTTACCACAGATACGCAGTATTTT. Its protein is CASSLMGSPSDVTTDTQYF.

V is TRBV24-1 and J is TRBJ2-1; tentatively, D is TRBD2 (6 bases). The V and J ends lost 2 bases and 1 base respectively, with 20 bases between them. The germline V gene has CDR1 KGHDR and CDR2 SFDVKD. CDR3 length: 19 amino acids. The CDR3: CATSDSFGTDLQSYNEQFF. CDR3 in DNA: TGTGCCACCAGTGATTCATTTGGGACTGACCTGCAGTCCTACAATGAGCAGTTCTTC.

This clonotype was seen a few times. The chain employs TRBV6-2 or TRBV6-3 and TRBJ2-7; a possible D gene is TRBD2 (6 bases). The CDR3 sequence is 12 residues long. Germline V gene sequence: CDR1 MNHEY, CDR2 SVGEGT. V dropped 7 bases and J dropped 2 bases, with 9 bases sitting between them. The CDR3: CASTDYTYEQYF. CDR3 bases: TGTGCCAGCACGGACTACACCTACGAGCAGTACTTC.

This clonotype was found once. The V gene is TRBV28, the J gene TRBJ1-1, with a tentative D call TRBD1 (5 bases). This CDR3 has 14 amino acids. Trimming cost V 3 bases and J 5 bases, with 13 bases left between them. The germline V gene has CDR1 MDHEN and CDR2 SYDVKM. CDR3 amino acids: CASSFGGTGTEAFF. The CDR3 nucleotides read TGTGCCAGCAGTTTTGGGGGAACGGGGACTGAAGCTTTCTTT.

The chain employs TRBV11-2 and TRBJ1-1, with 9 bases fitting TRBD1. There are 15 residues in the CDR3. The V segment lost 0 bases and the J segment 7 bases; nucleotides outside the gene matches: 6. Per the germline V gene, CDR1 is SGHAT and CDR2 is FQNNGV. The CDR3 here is CASSLDRDRAGEAFF. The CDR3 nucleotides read TGTGCCAGCAGCTTAGACCGGGACAGGGCGGGTGAAGCTTTCTTT.

The CDR3 DNA follows: TGTGCCAGCAGCTTAAACATTGGTAGGGACGGCTACACCTTC. Translating it yields CASSLNIGRDGYTF. The chain employs TRBV7-9 and TRBJ1-2; D possibly corresponds to TRBD1 (5 bases). Between the trimmed V and J ends, which lost 2 bases and 8 bases, there was a span of 15 bases. CDR1 and CDR2 (germline): SEHNR, FQNEAQ (reference sequence). The CDR3 has 14 amino acids.

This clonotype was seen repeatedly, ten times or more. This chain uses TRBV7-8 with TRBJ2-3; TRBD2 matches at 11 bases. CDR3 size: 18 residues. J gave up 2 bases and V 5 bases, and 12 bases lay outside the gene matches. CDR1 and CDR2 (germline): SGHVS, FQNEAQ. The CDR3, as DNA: TGTGCCAGCAGCATAAGCCCGGGACTAGCGGACGTCACAGATACGCAGTATTTT. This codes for CASSISPGLADVTDTQYF.

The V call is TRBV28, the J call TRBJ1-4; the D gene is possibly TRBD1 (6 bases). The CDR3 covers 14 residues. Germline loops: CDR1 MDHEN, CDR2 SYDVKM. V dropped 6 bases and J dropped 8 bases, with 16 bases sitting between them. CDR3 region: CASRMDSWVEKLFF. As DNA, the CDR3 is TGTGCCAGCAGAATGGACAGTTGGGTAGAAAAACTGTTTTTT.

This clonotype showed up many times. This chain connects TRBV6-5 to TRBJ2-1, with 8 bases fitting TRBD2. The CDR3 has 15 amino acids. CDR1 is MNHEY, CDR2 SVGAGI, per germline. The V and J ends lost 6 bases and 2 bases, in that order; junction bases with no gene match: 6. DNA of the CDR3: TGTGCCAGCAGCCCGGGGGGGGCAACCTACAATGAGCAGTTCTTC. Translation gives CASSPGGATYNEQFF.

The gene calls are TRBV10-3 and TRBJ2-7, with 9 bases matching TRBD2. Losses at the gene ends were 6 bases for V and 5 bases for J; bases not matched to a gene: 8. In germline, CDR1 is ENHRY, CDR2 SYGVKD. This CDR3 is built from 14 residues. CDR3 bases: TGTGCCATCAGGACGGCTAGCGGGAACAACGAGCAGTACTTC. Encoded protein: CAIRTASGNNEQYF.

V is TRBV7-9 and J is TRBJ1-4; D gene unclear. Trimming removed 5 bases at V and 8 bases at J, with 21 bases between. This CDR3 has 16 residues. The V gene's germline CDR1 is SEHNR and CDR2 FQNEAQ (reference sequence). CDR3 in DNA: TGTGCCAGCAGCGCGCCTCGTACGCGCGCGGGGGAAAAACTGTTTTTT. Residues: CASSAPRTRAGEKLFF.

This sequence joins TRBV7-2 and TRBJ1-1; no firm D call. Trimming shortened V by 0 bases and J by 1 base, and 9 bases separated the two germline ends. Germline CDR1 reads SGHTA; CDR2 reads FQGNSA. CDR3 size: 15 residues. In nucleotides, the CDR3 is TGTGCCAGCAGCTTAGCCCCCCGGGGGAACACTGAAGCTTTCTTT. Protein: CASSLAPRGNTEAFF.

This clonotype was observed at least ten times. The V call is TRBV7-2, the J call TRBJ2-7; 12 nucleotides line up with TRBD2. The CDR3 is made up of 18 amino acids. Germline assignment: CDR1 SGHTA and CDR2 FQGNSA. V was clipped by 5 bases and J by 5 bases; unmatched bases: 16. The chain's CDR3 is CASSPDANLAGGGNEQYV. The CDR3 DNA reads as TGTGCCAGCAGCCCCGACGCCAACCTAGCGGGAGGGGGCAACGAGCAGTACGTC.